Here is one T cell receptor beta chain with its context. These data are taken from a study of blood T cell repertoires in COVID-19. Across the study: Whether acute or convalescent, the COVID-19 samples came from the United States, Italy and Spain. PBMCs, B-cell-depleted T cells, or T cells provided the cDNA or gDNA that made up the material.

Authors' analysis steps: Estimates of nucleated cell counts were drawn from the amplification of reference gene primers. Profiled with immunoSEQ multiplex PCR; TCRdb holds only in-frame clones, not every one. The DNA gave D and trimming, while V, J and clone size come from that table. The sample holds some 89,000 clones; over 85% are singletons and the top ten take 2% to 3%. Sequenced input: peripheral blood. This receptor was obtained from a man aged 50-60 years with acute or convalescent COVID-19.

The CDR3 DNA reads as TGTGCCAGCAGCTTTCCCTCTTGGGCCTCACCCCTCCACTTT. Translated: CASSFPSWASPLHF. The chain combines TRBV7-2 with TRBJ1-6; D remains unclear. Trimming pared 3 bases from V and 10 bases from J, leaving 13 bases between. Germline CDR1 reads SGHTA; CDR2 reads FQGNSA. This CDR3 contains 14 residues.